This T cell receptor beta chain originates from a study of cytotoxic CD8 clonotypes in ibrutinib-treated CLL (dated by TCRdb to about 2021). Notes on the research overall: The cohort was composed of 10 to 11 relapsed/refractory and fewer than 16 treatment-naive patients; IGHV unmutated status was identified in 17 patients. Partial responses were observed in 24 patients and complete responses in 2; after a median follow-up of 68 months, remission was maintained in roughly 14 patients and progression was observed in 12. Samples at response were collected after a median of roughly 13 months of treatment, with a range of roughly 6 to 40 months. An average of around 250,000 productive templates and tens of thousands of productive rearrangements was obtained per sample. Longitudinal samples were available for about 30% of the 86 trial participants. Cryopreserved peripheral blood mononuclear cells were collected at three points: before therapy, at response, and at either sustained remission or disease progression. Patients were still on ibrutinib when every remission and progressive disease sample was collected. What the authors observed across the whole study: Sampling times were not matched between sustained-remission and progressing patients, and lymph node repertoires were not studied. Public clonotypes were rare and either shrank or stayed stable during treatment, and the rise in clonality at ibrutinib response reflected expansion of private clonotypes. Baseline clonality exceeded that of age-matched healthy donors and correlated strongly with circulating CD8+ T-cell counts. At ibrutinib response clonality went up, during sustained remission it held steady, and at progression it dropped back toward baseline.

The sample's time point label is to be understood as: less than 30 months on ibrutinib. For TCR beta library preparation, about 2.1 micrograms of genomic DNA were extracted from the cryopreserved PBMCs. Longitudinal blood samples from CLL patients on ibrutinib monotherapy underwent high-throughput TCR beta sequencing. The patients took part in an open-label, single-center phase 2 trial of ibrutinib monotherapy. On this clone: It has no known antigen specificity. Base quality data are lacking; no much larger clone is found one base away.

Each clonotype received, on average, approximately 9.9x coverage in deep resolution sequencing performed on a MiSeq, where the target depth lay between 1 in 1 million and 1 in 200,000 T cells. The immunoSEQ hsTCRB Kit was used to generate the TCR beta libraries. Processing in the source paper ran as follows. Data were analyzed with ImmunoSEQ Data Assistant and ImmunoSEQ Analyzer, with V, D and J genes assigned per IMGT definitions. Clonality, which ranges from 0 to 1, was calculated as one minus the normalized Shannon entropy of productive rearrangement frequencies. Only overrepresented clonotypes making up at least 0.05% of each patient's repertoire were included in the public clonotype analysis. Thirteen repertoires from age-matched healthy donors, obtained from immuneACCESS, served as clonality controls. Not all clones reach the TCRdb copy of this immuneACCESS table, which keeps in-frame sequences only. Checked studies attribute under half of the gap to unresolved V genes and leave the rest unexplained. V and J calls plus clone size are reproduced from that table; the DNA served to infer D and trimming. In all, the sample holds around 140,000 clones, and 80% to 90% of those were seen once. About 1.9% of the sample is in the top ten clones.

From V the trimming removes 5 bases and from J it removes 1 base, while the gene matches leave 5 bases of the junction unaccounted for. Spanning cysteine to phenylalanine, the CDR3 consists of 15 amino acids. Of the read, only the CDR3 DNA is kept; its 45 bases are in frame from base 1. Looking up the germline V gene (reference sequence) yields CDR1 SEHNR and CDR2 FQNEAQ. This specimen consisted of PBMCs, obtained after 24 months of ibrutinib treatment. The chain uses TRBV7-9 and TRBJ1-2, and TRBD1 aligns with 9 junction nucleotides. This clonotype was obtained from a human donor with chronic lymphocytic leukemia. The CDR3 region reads CASSQGQGNNYGYTF. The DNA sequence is TGTGCCAGCAGCCAAGGACAGGGGAATAACTATGGCTACACCTTC.